Shown below are 18 T cell receptor beta chains from a single sample sequenced in a study of tumor-infiltrating lymphocytes in localized non-small cell lung cancer. Repertoires were generated with immunoSEQ multiplex PCR, while TCRdb's copy carries only in-frame clones and drops some. The table includes about 5,500 clones, around 80% detected once. Sequencing was done on a sample of lung tumor tissue. The origin of the receptors is a human donor with non-small cell lung cancer.

The sample holds a few counts of this clone. The chain couples TRBV5-1 to TRBJ2-3; a possible D gene is TRBD2 (5 bases). Germline V gene lookup returns CDR1 SGHRS and CDR2 YFSETQ. The CDR3 loop spans 17 amino acids. Deletions cut 4 bases from V and 0 bases from J, with 18 bases between. For the CDR3, the DNA is TGCGCCAGCAGCCAAGGACGGGGAGCGTTTAGCACAGATACGCAGTATTTT. This encodes CASSQGRGAFSTDTQYF.

This clone was detected a few times. The chain carries TRBV4-1 and TRBJ1-1; no clear D. There are 13 residues in the CDR3. Trimming took off 5 bases at V and 4 bases at J, with 11 bases between the two ends. CDR1 is MGHRA and CDR2 is YSYEKL in the germline V gene. The CDR3 here is CASSARGGTEAFF. CDR3 nucleotides: TGCGCCAGCAGCGCACGGGGTGGCACTGAAGCTTTCTTT.

There are a few counts of this clone. This chain links TRBV7-3 with TRBJ2-3, with D perhaps TRBD2 (6 bases). The CDR3 runs to 12 residues. V was clipped by 4 bases and J by 11 bases, with 13 bases between them. Germline V gene lookup returns CDR1 SGHTA and CDR2 FQGTGA. The DNA for the CDR3 is TGTGCCAGCAGCTCCTACGGGGAGGAGCAGTATTTT. Translation gives CASSSYGEEQYF.

The chain recombines TRBV10-1 with TRBJ2-1; D tentatively reads TRBD1 or TRBD2 (5 bases each). The CDR3 consists of 17 residues. V gave up 4 bases and J gave up 7 bases, with 23 bases separating them. Per germline, CDR1 WNHNN and CDR2 SYGVQD (reference sequence). The CDR3 coding sequence is TGCGCCAGCAGTGCCCGGGACGCCACCGCCACCCGAAATGAGCAGTTCTTC. As protein: CASSARDATATRNEQFF.

The rearrangement uses TRBV10-2 and TRBJ2-3; 12 bases map to TRBD2. This CDR3 has 14 residues. J gave up 10 bases and V 7 bases, and 9 bases lay outside the gene matches. Germline V gives CDR1 WSHSY, CDR2 SAAADI. This CDR3 reads CASTLAGGPGAQYF. The CDR3 DNA reads TGCGCCAGCACCCTAGCGGGGGGGCCCGGAGCGCAGTATTTT.

This chain joins TRBV7-9 and TRBJ2-3; D might be TRBD2 (5 bases). The V gene's germline CDR1 is SEHNR and CDR2 FQNEAQ (reference sequence). The CDR3 consists of 15 residues. Trimming took off 8 bases at V and 2 bases at J, with 17 bases between the two ends. The CDR3 protein is CASSADLIYTDTQYF. The DNA of the CDR3 is TGTGCCAGCTCGGCGGACTTGATCTACACAGATACGCAGTATTTT.

The rearrangement uses TRBV7-3 and TRBJ2-2; 7 positions agree with TRBD1. CDR1 is SGHTA and CDR2 is FQGTGA in the germline V gene. The trim removed 2 bases at V and 4 bases at J, leaving 4 bases unmatched. This CDR3 contains 15 residues. CDR3 loop: CASSLSAGGTGELFF. In DNA, the CDR3 is TGTGCCAGCAGCTTATCGGCAGGGGGCACCGGGGAGCTGTTTTTT.

The chain uses TRBV30 and TRBJ1-1; possibly TRBD1 for D (5 bases). Germline loops: CDR1 GTSNPN, CDR2 SVGIG (reference sequence). CDR3 length equals 12 residues. V gave up 5 bases and J gave up 1 base, with 8 bases separating them. Here the CDR3 reads CAWDGTNTEAFF. CDR3 nucleotide sequence: TGTGCCTGGGACGGGACGAACACTGAAGCTTTCTTT.

As for this clone: The same CDR3 is also encoded by other DNA sequences in this sample. The J gene is TRBJ1-6, the V gene TRBV4-1; no reliable D call. Trimming removed 3 bases at V and 0 bases at J, with 3 bases between. This CDR3 comprises 14 residues. Germline V gene lookup returns CDR1 MGHRA and CDR2 YSYEKL. The CDR3 coding sequence is TGCGCCAGCAGCCAGTCCTCCTATAATTCACCCCTCCACTTT. It encodes CASSQSSYNSPLHF.

The chain joins TRBV6-6 to TRBJ2-7; weak D call: TRBD2 (6 bases). Trimming removed 2 bases at V and 3 bases at J, with 11 bases between. Germline CDR1 MNHNY, CDR2 SVGAGI (reference sequence). The CDR3 is 14 amino acids. The DNA of the CDR3 is TGTGCCAGCAGTTACCTAACCGGGGGCTACGAGCAGTACTTC. It codes for CASSYLTGGYEQYF.

This clone was counted a few times. The genes are TRBV11-3 and TRBJ2-7; D may be TRBD1 (5 bases). In germline, CDR1 is SGHNT, CDR2 YENEEA. Deletions cut 5 bases from V and 3 bases from J, with 8 bases between. This CDR3 contains 12 residues. In nucleotides, the CDR3 is TGTGCCAGCAGCCTCGACAGCTACGAGCAGTACTTC. This translates into CASSLDSYEQYF.

The chain joins TRBV10-3 to TRBJ1-4; D unclear. The CDR3 is 12 amino acids. V lost 8 bases and J lost 10, with 14 bases in between. Germline V CDR1 and CDR2: ENHRY, SYGVKD. The CDR3 protein is CAIGEGKAKLFF. In DNA form, the CDR3 reads TGTGCCATCGGGGAGGGAAAGGCAAAACTGTTTTTT.

The chain's CDR3 is CASSYPTGFSNQPQHF. Here the CDR3 DNA reads TGTGCCAGCAGTTACCCGACAGGTTTCAGCAATCAGCCCCAGCATTTT. This chain links TRBV6-6 with TRBJ1-5, with D maybe TRBD1 (6 bases). Trimming stripped 2 bases from V and 1 base from J, with 12 bases between. Germline CDR1 is MNHNY and CDR2 is SVGAGI (reference sequence). CDR3 length equals 16 residues.

This clone is classed as large. The chain couples TRBV6-6 to TRBJ1-1, with TRBD1 as a possible D gene (5 bases). V lost 6 bases and J 6 bases, leaving 23 bases between the germline ends. Germline V gene sequence: CDR1 MNHNY, CDR2 SVGAGI (reference sequence). The CDR3 loop spans 16 amino acids. The CDR3 DNA follows: TGTGCCAGCAGCAAAACTCCACAAAGCGGGGACGCTGAAGCTTTCTTT. Protein: CASSKTPQSGDAEAFF.

In its sample, this clone was seen a few times. The rearrangement uses TRBV18 and TRBJ2-7; D is perhaps TRBD1 (6 bases). This CDR3 is built from 14 residues. With 2 bases removed from V and 6 bases from J, the gap between germline ends came to 14 bases. The V gene's germline CDR1 is KGHSH and CDR2 LQKENI. The CDR3 DNA sequence: TGTGCCAGCTCACCATCTGTGCAGGGGATCGAGCAGTACTTC. It encodes CASSPSVQGIEQYF. Full variable domain (missing parts from reference TRBV18 and TRBJ2-7): NAGVMQNPRHLVRRRGQEARLRCSPMKGHSHVYWYRQLPEEGLKFMVYLQKENIIDESGMPKERFSAEFPKEGPSILRIQQVVRGDSAAYFCASSPSVQGIEQYFGPGTRLTVT.

Judged by abundance, this clone is medium-sized. V gene TRBV30 combines with J gene TRBJ1-2; D not certain. CDR1 and CDR2 from the germline V gene are GTSNPN and SVGIG (reference sequence). There are 11 residues in the CDR3. Trimming took off 8 bases at V and 5 bases at J, with 12 bases between the two ends. This CDR3 is CAGLLGYGYTF. As DNA, the CDR3 is TGTGCCGGCCTACTAGGGTATGGCTACACCTTC.

The rearrangement links TRBV10-3 to TRBJ1-1; 7 bases agree with TRBD1. In germline, CDR1 is ENHRY, CDR2 SYGVKD. The CDR3 is 13 amino acids. J gave up 0 bases and V 6 bases, and 1 base lay outside the gene matches. The CDR3 here is CAIRQGLNTEAFF. Here the CDR3 DNA reads TGTGCCATCAGACAGGGGTTGAACACTGAAGCTTTCTTT.

The rearrangement joins TRBV6-5 to TRBJ1-2, with D perhaps TRBD1 (5 bases). Looked up from germline, CDR1 is MNHEY and CDR2 is SVGAGI. This CDR3 is 14 amino acids long. Trimming removed 3 bases from V and 10 bases from J, with 18 bases in between. Here the CDR3 reads CASSYNRGPRDYTF. CDR3 sequence (DNA): TGTGCCAGCAGTTATAATAGGGGCCCTCGGGACTACACCTTC.